This T cell receptor (beta chain) was documented in a study of blood T cell repertoires in COVID-19. About the study: Acute and convalescent COVID-19 samples came from the United States, Italy and Spain.

Sequencing used immunoSEQ multiplex PCR; TCRdb keeps in-frame clones, though not all of them. The sample lists 57,000 or so clones, 70% to 90% occurring once. The V gene lost 2 bases and the J gene lost 5 bases, with 8 bases spanning the gap. The CDR3 runs to 13 residues. Germline V gene sequence: CDR1 SGHRS, CDR2 YFSETQ. This rearrangement joins TRBV5-1 to TRBJ2-1; D unresolved. The sample taken for sequencing was peripheral blood. This receptor was obtained from a human donor in a cohort sampled during active COVID-19. CDR3 DNA sequence: TGCGCCAGCAGCTTTGGCGGAAACAATGAGCAGTTCTTC. Amino acids: CASSFGGNNEQFF.